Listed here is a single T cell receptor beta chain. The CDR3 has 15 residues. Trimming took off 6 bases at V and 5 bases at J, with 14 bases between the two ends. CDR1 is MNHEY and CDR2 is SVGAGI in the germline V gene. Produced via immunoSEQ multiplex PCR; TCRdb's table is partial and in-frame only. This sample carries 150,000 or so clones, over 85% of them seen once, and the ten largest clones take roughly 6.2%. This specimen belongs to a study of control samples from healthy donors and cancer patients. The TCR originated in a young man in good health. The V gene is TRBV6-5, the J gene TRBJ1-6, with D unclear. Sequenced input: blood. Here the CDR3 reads CASSKRAGDNSPLHF. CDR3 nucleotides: TGTGCCAGCAGCAAACGTGCGGGTGATAATTCACCCCTCCACTTT.